This entry features one T cell receptor beta chain sequence. Its antigen is unknown. This CDR3 is built from 17 residues. V dropped 4 bases and J dropped 2; count of bases not matched to a gene: 15. Germline V gene sequence: CDR1 SQVTM, CDR2 ANQGSEA. Using immunoSEQ multiplex PCR, the repertoire was profiled, and TCRdb retains in-frame clones only, with some absent. The sample contains 50,000 to 65,000 clones, about 96% of which appear only once. Donors came from a validation cohort of over a hundred subjects, distinct from the first 666-subject cohort. This sample was taken from a study of cytomegalovirus exposure and HLA in healthy donors. Study-level results: A few of the chains that were CMV-associated were confirmed in vitro to be specific for CMV antigens.

The rearrangement uses TRBV29-1 and TRBJ2-7; TRBD2 matches 9 bases. Sequencing was carried out using PBMCs. The receptor was derived from a woman aged 18-30 years in good health and CMV-seronegative. This CDR3 reads CSVAGGRAQTGPYEQYF. CDR3 coding DNA: TGCAGCGTTGCGGGCGGGAGGGCCCAAACTGGTCCCTACGAGCAGTACTTC.